This T cell receptor beta chain is drawn from a study of beta chain features in type 1 diabetes. Across the study: Healthy donors and patients had similar age, gender and cell yields.

All of the isolated RNA was reverse transcribed, so expressed TCRB transcripts were sequenced. The table came from immunoSEQ multiplex PCR; TCRdb's copy has only in-frame clones and leaves some out. In the table there are about 250,000 clones, 12% to 15% of which are singletons. Study-wide points: Cells carrying high TCR expression could end up over-represented when cDNA is sequenced. Within the patient group, naive, central memory and Treg TCRB repertoires appeared more similar to each other than within healthy donors. Shorter TCRB CDR3s, moderately but significantly so, marked every one of the four CD4+ subsets in Type 1 diabetes patients.

In this sample, this clone turned up a few times. The antigen is not known. The junction had 5 bases not matched to a gene; V was cut back by 0 bases and J by 4 bases. Germline V CDR1 and CDR2: SGHNT, YYREEE (reference sequence). The CDR3 has 16 amino acids. The origin of this receptor is a woman aged 40 to 49 in good health. The sequenced material came from naive CD4+ T cells from blood. The chain has TRBV5-4 and TRBJ1-5, with TRBD1 matching 9 bases. For the CDR3, the DNA is TGTGCCAGCAGCTTGGACAGGGGGCGAGGTAATCAGCCCCAGCATTTT. Translated, it gives CASSLDRGRGNQPQHF.